The present T cell receptor beta chain was sequenced within a study of T cell responses to AZD1222 COVID-19 vaccine. Trimming removed 0 bases from V and 3 bases from J, with 6 bases in between. The CDR3 is 13 amino acids. Using immunoSEQ multiplex PCR, the repertoire was profiled, and TCRdb retains in-frame clones only, with some absent. The sample gives 130,000 or so clones, approximately 86% of which show up once; under 6% is in the top ten. This chain joins TRBV12-3 or TRBV12-4 and TRBJ2-7, with D perhaps matching TRBD2 (6 bases). The receptor comes from an adult who received the AZD1222 COVID-19 vaccine. This sample comprised peripheral blood, obtained 28 days after the second AZD1222 dose. CDR3 sequence (DNA): TGTGCCAGCAGTTTAGCGGGAGGCTACGAGCAGTACTTC. Translating it yields CASSLAGGYEQYF.